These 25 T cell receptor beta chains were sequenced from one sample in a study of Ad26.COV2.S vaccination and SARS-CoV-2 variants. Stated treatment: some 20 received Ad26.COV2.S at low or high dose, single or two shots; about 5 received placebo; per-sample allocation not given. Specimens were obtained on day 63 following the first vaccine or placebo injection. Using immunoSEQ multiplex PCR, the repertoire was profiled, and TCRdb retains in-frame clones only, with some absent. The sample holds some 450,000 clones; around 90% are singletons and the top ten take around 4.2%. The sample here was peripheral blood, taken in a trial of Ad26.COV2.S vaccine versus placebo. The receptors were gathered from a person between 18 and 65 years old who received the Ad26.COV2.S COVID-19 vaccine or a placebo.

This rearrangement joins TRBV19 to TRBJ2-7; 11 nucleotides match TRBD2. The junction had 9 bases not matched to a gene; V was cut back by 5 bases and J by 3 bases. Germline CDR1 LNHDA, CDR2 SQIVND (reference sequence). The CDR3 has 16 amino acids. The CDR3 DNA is TGTGCCAGTAGTCATCTAGCGGGAGGTTCCTACTACGAGCAGTACTTC. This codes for CASSHLAGGSYYEQYF.

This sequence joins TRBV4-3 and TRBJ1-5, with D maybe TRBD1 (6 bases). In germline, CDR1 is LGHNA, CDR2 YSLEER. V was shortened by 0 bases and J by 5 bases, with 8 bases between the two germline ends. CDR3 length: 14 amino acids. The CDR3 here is CASSQDPGDQPQHF. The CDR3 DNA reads TGCGCCAGCAGCCAAGATCCAGGGGATCAGCCCCAGCATTTT.

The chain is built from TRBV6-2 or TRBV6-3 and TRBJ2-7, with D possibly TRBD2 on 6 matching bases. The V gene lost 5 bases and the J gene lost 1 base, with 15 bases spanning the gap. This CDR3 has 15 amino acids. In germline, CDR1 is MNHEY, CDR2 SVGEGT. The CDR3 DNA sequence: TGTGCCAGCAGTGATAAGGGACTCCTATCCTACGAGCAGTACTTC. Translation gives CASSDKGLLSYEQYF.

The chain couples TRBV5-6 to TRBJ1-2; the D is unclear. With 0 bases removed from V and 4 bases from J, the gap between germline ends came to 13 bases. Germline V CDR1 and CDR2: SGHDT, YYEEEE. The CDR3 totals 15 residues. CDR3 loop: CASSLEEGWGYGYTF. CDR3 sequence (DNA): TGTGCCAGCAGCTTGGAAGAGGGTTGGGGCTATGGCTACACCTTC. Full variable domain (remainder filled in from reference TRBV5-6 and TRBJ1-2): DAGVTQSPTHLIKTRGQQVTLRCSPKSGHDTVSWYQQALGQGPQFIFQYYEEEERQRGNFPDRFSGHQFPNYSSELNVNALLLGDSALYLCASSLEEGWGYGYTFGSGTRLTVV.

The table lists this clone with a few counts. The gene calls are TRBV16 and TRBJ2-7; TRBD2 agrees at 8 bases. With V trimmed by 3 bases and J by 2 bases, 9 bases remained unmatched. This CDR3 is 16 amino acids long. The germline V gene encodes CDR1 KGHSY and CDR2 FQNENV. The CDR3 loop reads CASSQTGTSLAYEQYF. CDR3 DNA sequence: TGTGCCAGCAGCCAGACCGGGACTAGTCTGGCCTACGAGCAGTACTTC.

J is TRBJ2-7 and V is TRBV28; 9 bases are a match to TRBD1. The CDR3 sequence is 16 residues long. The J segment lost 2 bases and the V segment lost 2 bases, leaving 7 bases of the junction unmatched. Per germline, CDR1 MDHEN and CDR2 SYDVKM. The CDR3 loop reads CASSLNSGQGTYEQYF. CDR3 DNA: TGTGCCAGCAGTTTAAATTCGGGACAGGGTACCTACGAGCAGTACTTC.

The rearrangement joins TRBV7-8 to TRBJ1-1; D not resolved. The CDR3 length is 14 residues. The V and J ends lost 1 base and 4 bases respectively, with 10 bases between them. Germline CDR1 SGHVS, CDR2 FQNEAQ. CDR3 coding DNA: TGTGCCAGCAGCTTAGGGTACTCGGGCACTGAAGCTTTCTTT. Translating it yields CASSLGYSGTEAFF.

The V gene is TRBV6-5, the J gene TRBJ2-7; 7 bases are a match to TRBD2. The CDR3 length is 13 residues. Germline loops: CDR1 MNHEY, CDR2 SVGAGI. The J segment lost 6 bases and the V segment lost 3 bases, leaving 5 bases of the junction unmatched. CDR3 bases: TGTGCCAGCAGTTATGGACTAGTTAGCGAGCAGTACTTC. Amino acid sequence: CASSYGLVSEQYF.

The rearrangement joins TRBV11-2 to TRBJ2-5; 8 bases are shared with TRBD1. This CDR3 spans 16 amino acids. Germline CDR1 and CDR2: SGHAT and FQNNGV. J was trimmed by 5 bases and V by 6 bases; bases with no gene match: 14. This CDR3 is CASRPIQGARGETQYF. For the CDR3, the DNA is TGTGCCAGCAGGCCGATCCAGGGGGCGAGAGGGGAGACCCAGTACTTC.

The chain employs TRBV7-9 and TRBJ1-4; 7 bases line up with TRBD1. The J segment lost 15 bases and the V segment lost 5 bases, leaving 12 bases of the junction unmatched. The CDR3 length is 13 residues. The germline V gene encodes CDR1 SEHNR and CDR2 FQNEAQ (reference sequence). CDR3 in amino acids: CASSTSRDRRVFF. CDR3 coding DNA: TGTGCCAGCAGCACGTCCCGGGACAGAAGAGTGTTTTTT. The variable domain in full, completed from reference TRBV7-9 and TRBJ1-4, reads DTGVSQNPRHKITKRGQNVTFRCDPISEHNRLYWYRQTLGQGPEFLTYFQNEAQLEKSRLLSDRFSAERPKGSFSTLEIQRTEQGDSAMYLCASSTSRDRRVFFGSGTQLSVL.

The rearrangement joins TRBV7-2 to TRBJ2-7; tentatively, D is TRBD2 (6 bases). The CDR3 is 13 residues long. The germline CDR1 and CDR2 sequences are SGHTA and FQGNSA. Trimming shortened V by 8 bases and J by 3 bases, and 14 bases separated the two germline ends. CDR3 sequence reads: CASSRTTDYEQYF. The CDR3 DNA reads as TGTGCCAGCTCGCGGACTACTGACTACGAGCAGTACTTC.

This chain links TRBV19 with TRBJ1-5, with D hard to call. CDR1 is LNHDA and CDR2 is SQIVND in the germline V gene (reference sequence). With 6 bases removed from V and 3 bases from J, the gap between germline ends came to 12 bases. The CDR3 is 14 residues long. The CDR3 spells CASRDRGHNQPQHF. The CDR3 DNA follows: TGTGCCAGTAGGGACCGGGGTCACAATCAGCCCCAGCATTTT. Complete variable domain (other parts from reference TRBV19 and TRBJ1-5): DGGITQSPKYLFRKEGQNVTLSCEQNLNHDAMYWYRQDPGQGLRLIYYSQIVNDFQKGDIAEGYSVSREKKESFPLTVTSAQKNPTAFYLCASRDRGHNQPQHFGDGTRLSIL.

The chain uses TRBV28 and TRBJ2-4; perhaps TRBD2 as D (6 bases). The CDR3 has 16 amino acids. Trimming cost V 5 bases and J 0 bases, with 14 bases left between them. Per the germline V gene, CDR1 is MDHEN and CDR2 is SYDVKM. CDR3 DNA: TGTGCCAGCAGTCACGGGACTCTTCTAGCCAAAAACATTCAGTACTTC. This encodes CASSHGTLLAKNIQYF. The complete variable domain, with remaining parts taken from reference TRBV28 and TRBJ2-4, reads DVKVTQSSRYLVKRTGEKVFLECVQDMDHENMFWYRQDPGLGLRLIYFSYDVKMKEKGDIPEGYSVSREKKERFSLILESASTNQTSMYLCASSHGTLLAKNIQYFGAGTRLSVL.

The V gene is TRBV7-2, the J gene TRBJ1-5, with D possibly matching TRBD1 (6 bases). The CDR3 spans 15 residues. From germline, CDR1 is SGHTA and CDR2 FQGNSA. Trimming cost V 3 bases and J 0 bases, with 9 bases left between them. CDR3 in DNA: TGTGCCAGCAGCTTGACCAGGGGTAGCAATCAGCCCCAGCATTTT. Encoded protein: CASSLTRGSNQPQHF.

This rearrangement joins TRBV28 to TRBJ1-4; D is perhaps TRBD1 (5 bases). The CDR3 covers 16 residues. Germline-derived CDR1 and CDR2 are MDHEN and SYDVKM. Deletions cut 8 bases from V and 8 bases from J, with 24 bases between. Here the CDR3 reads CASVATQGGGEEKLFF. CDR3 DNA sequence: TGTGCCAGCGTCGCCACCCAGGGAGGAGGGGAGGAAAAACTGTTTTTT.

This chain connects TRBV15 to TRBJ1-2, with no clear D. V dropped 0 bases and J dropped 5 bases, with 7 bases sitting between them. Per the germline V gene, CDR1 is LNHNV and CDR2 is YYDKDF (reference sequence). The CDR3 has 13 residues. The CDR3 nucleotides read TGTGCCACCAGCAGAGATGTGGGTTATGGCTACACCTTC. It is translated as CATSRDVGYGYTF.

CDR3 sequence (DNA): TGTGCCAGCAGCTCAGATCGGGGGAGGAATGGCTACACCTTC. Its translation: CASSSDRGRNGYTF. The rearrangement links TRBV7-8 to TRBJ1-2, with TRBD1 as a possible D gene (5 bases). The germline gives CDR1 SGHVS, CDR2 FQNEAQ. CDR3 length: 14 residues. Trimming cost V 4 bases and J 6 bases, with 15 bases left between them.

The chain's CDR3 is CASRTSGGKSYEQYF. CDR3 nucleotide sequence: TGTGCCAGCAGGACTAGCGGGGGGAAGTCCTACGAGCAGTACTTC. The chain uses TRBV28 and TRBJ2-7; TRBD2 matches at 13 bases. From germline, CDR1 is MDHEN and CDR2 SYDVKM. V shed 6 bases and J 1 base; nucleotides not matched to a gene: 3. This CDR3 is 15 amino acids long.

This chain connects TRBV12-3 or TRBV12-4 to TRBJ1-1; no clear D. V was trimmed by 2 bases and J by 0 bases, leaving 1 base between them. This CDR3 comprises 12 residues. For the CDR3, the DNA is TGTGCCAGCAGTTTATTGAACACTGAAGCTTTCTTT. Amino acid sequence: CASSLLNTEAFF.

The CDR3 nucleotides read TGTGCCAGCAGTACCCCGCGTCCAGCTAATACTAACTATGGCTACACCTTC. Translation: CASSTPRPANTNYGYTF. The chain employs TRBV6-2 or TRBV6-3 and TRBJ1-2; D gene uncertain. Deletions cut 5 bases from V and 0 bases from J, with 19 bases between. Per the germline V gene, CDR1 is MNHEY and CDR2 is SVGEGT. The CDR3 length is 17 residues.

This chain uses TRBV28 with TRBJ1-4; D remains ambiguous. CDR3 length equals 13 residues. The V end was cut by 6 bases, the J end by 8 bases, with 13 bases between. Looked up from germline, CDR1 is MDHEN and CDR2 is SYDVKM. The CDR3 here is CASRGTTEEKLFF. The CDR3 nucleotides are TGTGCCAGCAGGGGTACAACAGAAGAAAAACTGTTTTTT.

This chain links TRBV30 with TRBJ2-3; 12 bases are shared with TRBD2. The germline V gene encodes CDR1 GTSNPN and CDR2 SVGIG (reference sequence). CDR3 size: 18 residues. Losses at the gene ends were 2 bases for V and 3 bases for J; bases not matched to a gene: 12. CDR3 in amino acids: CAWSRLAGDGGATDTQYF. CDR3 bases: TGTGCCTGGAGTCGACTAGCGGGAGACGGGGGAGCTACAGATACGCAGTATTTT.

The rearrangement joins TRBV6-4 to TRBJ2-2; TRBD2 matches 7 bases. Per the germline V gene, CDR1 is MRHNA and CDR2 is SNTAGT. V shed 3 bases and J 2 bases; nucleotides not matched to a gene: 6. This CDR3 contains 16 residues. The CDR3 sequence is CASSDGLADNTGELFF. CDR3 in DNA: TGTGCCAGCAGTGATGGGCTAGCGGATAACACCGGGGAGCTGTTTTTT.

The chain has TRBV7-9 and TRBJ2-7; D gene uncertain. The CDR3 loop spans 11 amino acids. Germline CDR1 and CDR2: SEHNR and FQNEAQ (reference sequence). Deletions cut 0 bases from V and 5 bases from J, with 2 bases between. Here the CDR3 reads CASSLANEQYF. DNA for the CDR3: TGTGCCAGCAGCTTAGCGAACGAGCAGTACTTC.

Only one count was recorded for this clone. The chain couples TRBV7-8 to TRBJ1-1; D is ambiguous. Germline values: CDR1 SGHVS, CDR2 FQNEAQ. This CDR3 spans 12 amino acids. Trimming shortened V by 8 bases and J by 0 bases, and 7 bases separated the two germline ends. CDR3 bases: TGTGCCAGCCGTAGAATGAACACTGAAGCTTTCTTT. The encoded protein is CASRRMNTEAFF.